The clone carrying this TCR beta chain was picked up a small number of times. Its target is unknown. TCRdb re-called the reads with MiXCR, one entry per CDR3 protein. Of fewer than 850,000 distinct CDR3 sequences in the sample, 25% to 30% were seen once. The source of the sample is a study of T cell repertoires in cytomegalovirus infection. Study summary: Both recently identified HLA-C-restricted and well-studied HLA-B-restricted CMV epitopes were used in the study. Public TCR beta signature analysis indicated the presence of both CMV infection and matching HLA type. Overall study findings and caveats: Adding up the frequency of public TCR beta families identified people who carried CMV plus the relevant HLA. CMV-specific TCR beta clonotypes restricted by HLA-C were the ones dominating the ex vivo response.

The TCR sequence derives from a human donor in good health (CMV status not recorded). Some clones in this sample may be carry-over from other donors' samples. This sample comprised cultured CD8+ T cells from PBMCs, obtained from culture after CMV antigen stimulation.

CDR3 sequence reads: CASSLSLLGRVNTEAFF. CDR3 nucleotide sequence: TGTGCCAGCAGCTTAAGCCTATTAGGGAGGGTAAACACTGAAGCTTTCTTT. The rearrangement joins TRBV7-2 to TRBJ1-1; D not resolved. Trimming left V 2 bases short and J 2 bases short, with 18 bases between. The germline V gene has CDR1 SGHTA and CDR2 FQGNSA. This CDR3 region has 17 residues.